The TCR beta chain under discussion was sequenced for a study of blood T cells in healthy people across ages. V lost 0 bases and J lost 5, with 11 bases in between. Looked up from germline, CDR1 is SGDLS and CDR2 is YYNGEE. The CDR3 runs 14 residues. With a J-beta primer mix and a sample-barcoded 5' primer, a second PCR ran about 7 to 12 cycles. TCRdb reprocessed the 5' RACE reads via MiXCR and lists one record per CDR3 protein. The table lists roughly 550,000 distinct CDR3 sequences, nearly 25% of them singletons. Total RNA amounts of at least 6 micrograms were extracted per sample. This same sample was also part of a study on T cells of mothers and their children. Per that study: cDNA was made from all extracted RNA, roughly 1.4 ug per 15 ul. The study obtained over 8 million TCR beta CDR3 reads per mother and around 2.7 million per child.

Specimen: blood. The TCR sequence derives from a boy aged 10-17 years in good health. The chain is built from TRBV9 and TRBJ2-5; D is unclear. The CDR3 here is CASSVARKTETQYF. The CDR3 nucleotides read TGTGCCAGCAGCGTAGCGAGGAAGACGGAGACCCAGTACTTC.